What follows are 7 T cell receptor beta chains derived from one specimen sequenced in a study of cytomegalovirus exposure and HLA in healthy donors. Both 60 Vbeta primers and 13 Jbeta primers went into the PCR. Only in-frame clones appear in the TCRdb table, and some are missing; sequencing was by immunoSEQ multiplex PCR. In all, the sample yields 130,000 or so clones. Source material: PBMCs. These receptors originate from a woman younger than 35 in good health and CMV-seronegative.

The J gene is TRBJ1-4, the V gene TRBV7-8; 9 bases line up with TRBD1. Germline V lookup: CDR1 SGHVS, CDR2 FQNEAQ. There are 15 residues in the CDR3. J was trimmed by 7 bases and V by 0 bases; bases with no gene match: 3. CDR3 region: CASSLADRGGEKLFF. The CDR3 coding sequence is TGTGCCAGCAGCTTAGCGGACAGGGGAGGTGAAAAACTGTTTTTT.

V and J are TRBV5-1 and TRBJ2-5; 10 bases map to TRBD2. The germline gives CDR1 SGHRS, CDR2 YFSETQ. CDR3 length equals 16 residues. Trimming at V came to 6 bases and at J to 1 base, leaving 9 bases not matched to a gene. The CDR3 DNA reads as TGCGCCAGCACCAGCTTAGCGGGAGGTCTCCAAGAGACCCAGTACTTC. This codes for CASTSLAGGLQETQYF.

V is TRBV2 and J is TRBJ1-1; D ambiguous. Trimming took 7 bases from V and 1 from J, leaving 13 bases between them. Germline V gives CDR1 SNHLY, CDR2 FYNNEI. The CDR3 totals 14 residues. DNA of the CDR3: TGTGCCAGCAAACGGGAGAGGCGGAACACTGAAGCTTTCTTT. It codes for CASKRERRNTEAFF.

Concerning this clone: Additional DNA sequences in this sample encode the identical CDR3. The V call is TRBV6-1, the J call TRBJ1-1, with 10 bases aligning to TRBD1. CDR1 is MNHNS, CDR2 SASEGT, per germline. The CDR3 length is 17 residues. After removal of 4 bases from V and 1 base from J, the junction contained 9 bases not matched to a gene. This chain's CDR3 is CASSGDRGMDKNTEAFF. CDR3 coding DNA: TGTGCCAGCAGTGGGGACAGGGGCATGGACAAGAACACTGAAGCTTTCTTT.

The rearrangement joins TRBV5-1 to TRBJ2-5, with TRBD1 matching 10 bases. The CDR3 consists of 13 residues. V lost 7 bases, J lost 4 bases, and 4 bases stayed unmatched. CDR1 and CDR2 (germline): SGHRS, YFSETQ. CDR3 sequence (DNA): TGCGCCAGCGGGACAGGGGTAGGAGAGACCCAGTACTTC. Its translation: CASGTGVGETQYF.

The chain combines TRBV7-8 with TRBJ2-7, with 8 bases aligning to TRBD1. CDR1 is SGHVS, CDR2 FQNEAQ, per germline. Unmatched junction bases numbered 2, after V lost 0 bases and J lost 4 bases. The CDR3 is 14 amino acids. The CDR3 DNA is TGTGCCAGCAGCTTAGCTAGGACAGGGTACGAGCAGTACTTC. Protein: CASSLARTGYEQYF. Drawing the rest from reference TRBV7-8 and TRBJ2-7, the complete variable domain is GAGVSQSPRYKVAKRGQDVALRCDPISGHVSLFWYQQALGQGPEFLTYFQNEAQLDKSGLPSDRFFAERPEGSVSTLKIQRTQQEDSAVYLCASSLARTGYEQYFGPGTRLTVT.

The chain combines TRBV4-1 with TRBJ2-7; TRBD2 matches at 13 bases. Per the germline V gene, CDR1 is MGHRA and CDR2 is YSYEKL. V was pared by 4 bases and J by 0 bases, with 9 bases of the junction left unmatched. The CDR3 loop spans 18 amino acids. The CDR3 protein is CASSLTTSGRPLSYEQYF. The CDR3 region has the DNA TGCGCCAGCAGCCTAACGACTAGCGGGAGGCCCCTCTCCTACGAGCAGTACTTC.